This T cell receptor (beta chain) stems from a study of shared T cell receptors in the human thymus. Generated by immunoSEQ multiplex PCR, the TCRdb table keeps only in-frame clones and is missing some. Found here are hundreds of thousands of clones, around 87% of them singletons; the top ten hold around 0.01%. Germline CDR1 SNHLY, CDR2 FYNNEI. This CDR3 region has 12 residues. Trimming cost V 6 bases and J 8 bases, with 13 bases left between them. The same sample was also studied in work on human thymus T cells. This second report adds: Having corrective surgery for congenital heart defects, healthy Finnish infants were the ones who donated. Thymus was obtained from resections taken during corrective heart surgery. Thymic TCR repertoires of unrelated people reportedly overlapped highly.

The V and J genes are TRBV2 and TRBJ1-2, with TRBD1 as a possible D gene (6 bases). The specimen was thymocytes. This clonotype was sampled from a boy less than two years old with a congenital heart defect. The CDR3: CASRTGWSGYTF. The CDR3 nucleotides are TGTGCCAGCAGAACAGGGTGGTCGGGCTACACCTTC.